These 17 T cell receptor beta chains came from one sample sequenced in a study of PD-L1 blockade in urothelial cancer. TCRdb's table, derived via immunoSEQ multiplex PCR, lists solely in-frame clones and lacks some. The sample yields around 40,000 clones, roughly 90% seen once. The sequencing here drew on PBMCs, taken around atezolizumab (anti-PD-L1) treatment. The receptors were sampled from a man in his sixties with urothelial cancer.

The genes are TRBV21-1 and TRBJ1-4; the D call of TRBD1 is as the table states it, not checked on the DNA. TRBV21-1 is annotated as a pseudogene. The CDR3 is 20 residues long. The CDR3 reads CASSKAGVVDRDRVIKKLFF. CDR3 coding DNA: TGTGCCAGCAGCAAAGCAGGTGTAGTCGACCGTGACAGGGTAATTAAAAAACTGTTTTTT.

J is TRBJ2-1 and V is TRBV4-2, with 7 bases lining up with TRBD2. J was trimmed by 6 bases and V by 8 bases; bases with no gene match: 13. The CDR3 spans 15 residues. Germline V gene sequence: CDR1 LGHNA, CDR2 YNFKEQ. CDR3 DNA sequence: TGTGCCAGCGCCGCGACTAGCCCCTTGGCCAATGAGCAGTTCTTC. Translating gives CASAATSPLANEQFF.

This chain connects TRBV10-3 to TRBJ2-1; D not resolved. Trimming left V 3 bases short and J 3 bases short, with 15 bases between. This CDR3 spans 16 amino acids. CDR1 ENHRY and CDR2 SYGVKD come from the germline V gene. The CDR3 bases are TGTGCCATCAGTGACCAAGTCCTGCGGAACTACAATGAGCAGTTCTTC. Translation gives CAISDQVLRNYNEQFF.

This clone was observed once. This sequence joins TRBV5-1 and TRBJ1-2; D call uncertain. V lost 4 bases and J 4 bases, leaving 14 bases between the germline ends. The germline V gene has CDR1 SGHRS and CDR2 YFSETQ. The CDR3 is made up of 14 amino acids. The CDR3 DNA sequence: TGCGCCAGCAGCCAAGGATGGGAGGTCTATGGCTACACCTTC. Its protein is CASSQGWEVYGYTF.

The chain is built from TRBV19 and TRBJ2-1; TRBD1 matches 11 bases. CDR1 is LNHDA, CDR2 SQIVND, per germline (reference sequence). The CDR3 covers 16 residues. Trimming at V came to 4 bases and at J to 3 bases, leaving 5 bases not matched to a gene. The CDR3 DNA sequence: TGTGCCAGTAGTACCTCCGGGACAGGGGGCTACAATGAGCAGTTCTTC. Its protein is CASSTSGTGGYNEQFF. The entire variable domain, with the rest obtained from reference TRBV19 and TRBJ2-1, is as follows: DGGITQSPKYLFRKEGQNVTLSCEQNLNHDAMYWYRQDPGQGLRLIYYSQIVNDFQKGDIAEGYSVSREKKESFPLTVTSAQKNPTAFYLCASSTSGTGGYNEQFFGPGTRLTVL.

This rearrangement joins TRBV4-2 to TRBJ2-1; 11 positions agree with TRBD2. Germline CDR1 LGHNA, CDR2 YNFKEQ. The CDR3 runs to 21 residues. With V trimmed by 3 bases and J by 6 bases, 22 bases remained unmatched. The chain's CDR3 is CASSHERGGGLAGGRRNEQFF. CDR3 nucleotide sequence: TGTGCCAGCAGCCACGAGAGGGGTGGGGGTCTAGCGGGGGGCCGACGCAATGAGCAGTTCTTC.

V usage is TRBV29-1 and J usage is TRBJ2-1; TRBD1 is a possible D gene (5 bases). V lost 7 bases, J lost 4 bases, and 14 bases lay in between. This CDR3 is built from 13 residues. Germline loops: CDR1 SQVTM, CDR2 ANQGSEA. In DNA form, the CDR3 reads TGCAGCGCTCGACAGTTGGCGTACAATGAGCAGTTCTTC. Its translation is CSARQLAYNEQFF.

This clone was recorded a few times. The chain has TRBV28 and TRBJ1-5; D remains unclear. CDR3 length equals 12 residues. Looked up from germline, CDR1 is MDHEN and CDR2 is SYDVKM. V lost 5 bases and J lost 3, with 5 bases in between. CDR3 residues: CASSVNNQPQHF. In nucleotides, the CDR3 is TGTGCCAGCAGTGTAAACAATCAGCCCCAGCATTTT.

The chain has TRBV6-5 and TRBJ2-5; TRBD2 is a possible D gene (6 bases). The CDR3 has 14 residues. Per the germline V gene, CDR1 is MNHEY and CDR2 is SVGAGI. With 3 bases removed from V and 9 bases from J, the gap between germline ends came to 17 bases. The CDR3 sequence is CASSYELREEAQYF. The CDR3 region has the DNA TGTGCCAGCAGTTATGAATTGAGGGAGGAAGCCCAGTACTTC.

This rearrangement joins TRBV9 to TRBJ2-1, with TRBD2 matching 13 bases. V was pared by 1 base and J by 13 bases, with 11 bases of the junction left unmatched. The CDR3 extends over 16 amino acids. CDR1 and CDR2 (germline): SGDLS, YYNGEE. Here the CDR3 DNA reads TGTGCCAGCAGCGTAACTGCCGGGACTAGCGGGACCTCACAGTTCTTC. Its translation: CASSVTAGTSGTSQFF.

The chain links TRBV9 to TRBJ1-1, with D perhaps matching TRBD1 (5 bases). This CDR3 is built from 14 residues. V dropped 4 bases and J dropped 1 base, with 11 bases sitting between them. Per the germline V gene, CDR1 is SGDLS and CDR2 is YYNGEE. The CDR3: CASSPHDRNTEAFF. The CDR3 coding sequence is TGTGCCAGCAGCCCTCACGACAGGAACACTGAAGCTTTCTTT.

V gene TRBV6-4 combines with J gene TRBJ1-5; a possible D gene is TRBD1 (6 bases). The CDR3 totals 14 residues. Trimming removed 5 bases from V and 6 bases from J, with 14 bases in between. Germline V gene data show CDR1 as MRHNA and CDR2 as SNTAGT. The CDR3 sequence is CASSPGRGGQPQHF. Written as DNA, the CDR3 is TGTGCCAGCAGTCCCGGCAGGGGTGGTCAGCCCCAGCATTTT.

This chain connects TRBV28 to TRBJ2-3; maybe TRBD2 (7 bases). Germline loops: CDR1 MDHEN, CDR2 SYDVKM. V was trimmed by 6 bases and J by 5 bases, leaving 21 bases between them. This CDR3 region has 16 residues. CDR3 protein: CASRGGGGEIEDTQYF. The CDR3 DNA follows: TGTGCCAGCAGGGGGGGAGGGGGAGAGATTGAAGATACGCAGTATTTT.

In its sample, this clone was seen a few times. This rearrangement joins TRBV10-2 to TRBJ1-6; 7 bases map to TRBD1. J was trimmed by 8 bases and V by 4 bases; bases with no gene match: 5. The CDR3 is 14 residues long. Germline CDR1 and CDR2: WSHSY and SAAADI. The CDR3 DNA is TGCGCCAGCAGTGGGGGGGACAGTTATTCACCCCTCCACTTT. Translating gives CASSGGDSYSPLHF.

This rearrangement joins TRBV5-4 to TRBJ2-7; 15 bases agree with TRBD2. Germline-derived CDR1 and CDR2 are SGHNT and YYREEE (reference sequence). CDR3 length: 16 residues. V shed 2 bases and J 9 bases; nucleotides not matched to a gene: 9. CDR3 sequence (DNA): TGTGCCAGCAGCTTCCAGAGCGGACTAGCGGGGGGGCGGCAGTACTTC. As protein: CASSFQSGLAGGRQYF.

The chain joins TRBV7-3 to TRBJ2-1, with TRBD1 matching 7 bases. Germline assignment: CDR1 SGHTA and CDR2 FQGTGA. With 3 bases clipped from V and 8 bases from J, the junction kept 16 bases outside the gene matches. This CDR3 comprises 17 residues. CDR3 residues: CASSLRGRLSFNHEQFF. The CDR3 region has the DNA TGTGCCAGCAGCTTGAGGGGGCGACTATCATTTAACCATGAGCAGTTCTTC. The full variable domain, its missing parts supplied by reference TRBV7-3 and TRBJ2-1, is GAGVSQTPSNKVTEKGKYVELRCDPISGHTALYWYRQSLGQGPEFLIYFQGTGAADDSGLPNDRFFAVRPEGSVSTLKIQRTERGDSAVYLCASSLRGRLSFNHEQFFGPGTRLTVL.

The chain uses TRBV7-9 and TRBJ1-1; D unresolved. The CDR3 runs to 13 residues. The ends were cut back, 1 base at V and 8 bases at J, with 11 bases in the middle. CDR1 and CDR2 from the germline V gene are SEHNR and FQNEAQ (reference sequence). The CDR3: CASSLGPGIEAFF. CDR3 nucleotide sequence: TGTGCCAGCAGCTTAGGTCCGGGTATAGAAGCTTTCTTT.